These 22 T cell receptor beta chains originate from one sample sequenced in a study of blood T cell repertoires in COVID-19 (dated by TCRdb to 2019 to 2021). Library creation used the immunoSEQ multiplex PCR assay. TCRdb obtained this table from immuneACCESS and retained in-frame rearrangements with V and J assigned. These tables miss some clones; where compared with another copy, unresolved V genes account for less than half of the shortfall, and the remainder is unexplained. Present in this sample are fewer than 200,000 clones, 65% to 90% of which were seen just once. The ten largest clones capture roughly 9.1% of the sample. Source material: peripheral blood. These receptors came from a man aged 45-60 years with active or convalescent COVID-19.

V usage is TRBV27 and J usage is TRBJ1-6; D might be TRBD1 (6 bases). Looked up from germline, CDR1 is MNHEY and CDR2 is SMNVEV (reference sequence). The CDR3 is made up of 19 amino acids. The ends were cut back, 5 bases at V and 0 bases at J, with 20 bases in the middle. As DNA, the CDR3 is TGTGCCAGCAGTGGAAAACAGGGAAATCTAGGCTCCTATAATTCACCCCTCCACTTT. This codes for CASSGKQGNLGSYNSPLHF.

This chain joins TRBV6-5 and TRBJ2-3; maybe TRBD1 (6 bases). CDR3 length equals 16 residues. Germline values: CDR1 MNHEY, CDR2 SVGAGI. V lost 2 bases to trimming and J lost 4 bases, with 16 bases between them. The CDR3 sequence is CASSYPGTLDSDTQYF. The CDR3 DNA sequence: TGTGCCAGCAGTTACCCCGGGACACTAGACTCAGATACGCAGTATTTT.

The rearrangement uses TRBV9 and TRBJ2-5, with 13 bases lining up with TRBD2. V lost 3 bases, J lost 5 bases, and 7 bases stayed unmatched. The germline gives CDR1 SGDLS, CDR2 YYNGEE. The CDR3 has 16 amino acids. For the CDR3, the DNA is TGTGCCAGCAGCGCCTCACTAGCGGGAGGGCTGGAGACCCAGTACTTC. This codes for CASSASLAGGLETQYF.

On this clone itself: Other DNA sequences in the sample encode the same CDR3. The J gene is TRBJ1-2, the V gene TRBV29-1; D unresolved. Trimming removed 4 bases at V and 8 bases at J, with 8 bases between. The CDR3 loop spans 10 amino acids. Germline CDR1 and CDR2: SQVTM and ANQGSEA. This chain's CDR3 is CSVGQDGYTF. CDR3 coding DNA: TGCAGCGTTGGACAAGACGGCTACACCTTC.

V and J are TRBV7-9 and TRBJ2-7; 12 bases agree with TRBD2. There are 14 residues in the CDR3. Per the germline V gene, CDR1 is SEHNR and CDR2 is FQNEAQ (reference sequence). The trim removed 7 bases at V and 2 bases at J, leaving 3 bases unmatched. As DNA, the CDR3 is TGTGCCAGCATCCGGACTAGCGGGACCTACGAGCAGTACTTC. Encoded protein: CASIRTSGTYEQYF.

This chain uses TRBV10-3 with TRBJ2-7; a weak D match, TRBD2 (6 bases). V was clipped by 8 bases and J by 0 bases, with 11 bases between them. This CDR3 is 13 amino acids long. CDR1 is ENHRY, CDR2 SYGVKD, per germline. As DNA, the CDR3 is TGTGCCATCGGGGACGGGAGCTCCTACGAGCAGTACTTC. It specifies CAIGDGSSYEQYF.

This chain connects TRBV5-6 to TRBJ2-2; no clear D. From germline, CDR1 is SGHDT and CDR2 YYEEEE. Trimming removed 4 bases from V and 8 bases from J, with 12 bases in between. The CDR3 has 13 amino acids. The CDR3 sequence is CASSLRLPGELFF. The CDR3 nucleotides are TGTGCCAGCAGCCTGAGGTTACCTGGGGAGCTGTTTTTT.

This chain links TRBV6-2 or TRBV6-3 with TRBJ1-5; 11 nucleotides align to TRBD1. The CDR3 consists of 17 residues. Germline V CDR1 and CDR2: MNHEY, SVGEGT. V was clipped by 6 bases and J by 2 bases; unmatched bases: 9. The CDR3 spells CASSRTGTGGRNQPQHF. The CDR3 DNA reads TGTGCCAGCAGCCGAACCGGGACAGGGGGTCGCAATCAGCCCCAGCATTTT.

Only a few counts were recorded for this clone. This chain's CDR3 is CATSRTKDRNNEQFF. The CDR3 bases are TGTGCCACCAGCAGAACTAAAGACAGAAACAATGAGCAGTTCTTC. The rearrangement uses TRBV15 and TRBJ2-1; D may be TRBD1 (5 bases). The CDR3 sequence is 15 residues long. V was pared by 2 bases and J by 5 bases, with 13 bases between. Per the germline V gene, CDR1 is LNHNV and CDR2 is YYDKDF (reference sequence). Full variable domain (missing parts from reference TRBV15 and TRBJ2-1): DAMVIQNPRYQVTQFGKPVTLSCSQTLNHNVMYWYQQKSSQAPKLLFHYYDKDFNNEADTPDNFQSRRPNTSFCFLDIRSPGLGDTAMYLCATSRTKDRNNEQFFGPGTRLTVL.

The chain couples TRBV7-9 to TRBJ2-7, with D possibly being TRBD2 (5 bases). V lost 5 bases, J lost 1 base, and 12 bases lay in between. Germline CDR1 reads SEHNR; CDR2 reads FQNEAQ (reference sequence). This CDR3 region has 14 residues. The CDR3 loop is CASSATSHSYEQYF. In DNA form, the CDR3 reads TGTGCCAGCAGCGCAACTAGTCATTCCTACGAGCAGTACTTC.

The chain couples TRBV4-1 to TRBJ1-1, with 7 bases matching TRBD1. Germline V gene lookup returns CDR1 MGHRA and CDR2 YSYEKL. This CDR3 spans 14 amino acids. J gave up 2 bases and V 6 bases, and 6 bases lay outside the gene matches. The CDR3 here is CASSHDRANTEAFF. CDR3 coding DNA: TGCGCCAGCAGTCATGACAGGGCAAACACTGAAGCTTTCTTT.

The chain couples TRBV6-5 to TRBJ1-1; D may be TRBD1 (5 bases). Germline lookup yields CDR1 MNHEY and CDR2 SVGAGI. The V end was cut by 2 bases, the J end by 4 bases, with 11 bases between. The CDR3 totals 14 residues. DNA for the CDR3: TGTGCCAGCAGTTACACGTTCGGGGGCACTGAAGCTTTCTTT. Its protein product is CASSYTFGGTEAFF.

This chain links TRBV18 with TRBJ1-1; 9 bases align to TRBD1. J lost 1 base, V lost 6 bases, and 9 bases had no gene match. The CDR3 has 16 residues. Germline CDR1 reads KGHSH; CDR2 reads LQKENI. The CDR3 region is CASSRPGTGRNTEAFF. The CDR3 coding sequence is TGTGCCAGCTCGCGTCCCGGGACAGGGAGGAACACTGAAGCTTTCTTT.

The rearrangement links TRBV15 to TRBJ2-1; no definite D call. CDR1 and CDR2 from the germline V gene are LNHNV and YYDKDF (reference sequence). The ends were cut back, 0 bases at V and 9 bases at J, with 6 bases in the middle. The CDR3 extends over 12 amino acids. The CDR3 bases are TGTGCCACCAGCAGAGATCACAGTGAGCAGTTCTTC. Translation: CATSRDHSEQFF.

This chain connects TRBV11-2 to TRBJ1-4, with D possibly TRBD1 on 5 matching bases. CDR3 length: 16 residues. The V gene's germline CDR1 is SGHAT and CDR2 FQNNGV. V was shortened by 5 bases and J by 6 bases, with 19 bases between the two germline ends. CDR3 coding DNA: TGTGCCAGCAGCACGCAGCGACAGCCGCCTTATGAAAAACTGTTTTTT. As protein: CASSTQRQPPYEKLFF.

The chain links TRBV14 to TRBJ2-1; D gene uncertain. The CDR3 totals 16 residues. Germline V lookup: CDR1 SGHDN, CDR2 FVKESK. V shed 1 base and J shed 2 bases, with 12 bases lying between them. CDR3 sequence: CASSQGTRIPYNEQFF. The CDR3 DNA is TGTGCCAGCAGCCAAGGTACTCGAATCCCCTACAATGAGCAGTTCTTC.

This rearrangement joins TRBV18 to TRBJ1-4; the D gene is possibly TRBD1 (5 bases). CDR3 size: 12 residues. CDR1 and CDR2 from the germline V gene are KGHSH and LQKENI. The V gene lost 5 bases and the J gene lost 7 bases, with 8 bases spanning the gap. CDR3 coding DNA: TGTGCCAGCTCATCCGGGGGTGAAAAACTGTTTTTT. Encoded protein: CASSSGGEKLFF.

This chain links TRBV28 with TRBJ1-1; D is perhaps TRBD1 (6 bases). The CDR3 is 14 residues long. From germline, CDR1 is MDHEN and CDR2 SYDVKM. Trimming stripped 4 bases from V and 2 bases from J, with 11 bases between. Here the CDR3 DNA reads TGTGCCAGCAGTTCAGGGGACATTAACACTGAAGCTTTCTTT. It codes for CASSSGDINTEAFF.

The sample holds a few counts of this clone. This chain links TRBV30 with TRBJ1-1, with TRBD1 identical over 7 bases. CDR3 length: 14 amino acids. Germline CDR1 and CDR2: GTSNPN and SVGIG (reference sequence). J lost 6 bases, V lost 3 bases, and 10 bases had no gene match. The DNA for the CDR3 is TGTGCCTGGAGCCCTAGACAGGGTGAAGCTGAAGCTTTCTTT. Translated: CAWSPRQGEAEAFF.

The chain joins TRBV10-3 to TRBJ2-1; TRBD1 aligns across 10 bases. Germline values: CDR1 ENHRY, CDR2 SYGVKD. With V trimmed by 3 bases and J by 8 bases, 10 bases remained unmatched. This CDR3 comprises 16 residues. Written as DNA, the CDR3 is TGTGCCATCAGTGATCAATCCGGGACAGGGGAGTATGAGCAGTTCTTC. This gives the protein CAISDQSGTGEYEQFF.

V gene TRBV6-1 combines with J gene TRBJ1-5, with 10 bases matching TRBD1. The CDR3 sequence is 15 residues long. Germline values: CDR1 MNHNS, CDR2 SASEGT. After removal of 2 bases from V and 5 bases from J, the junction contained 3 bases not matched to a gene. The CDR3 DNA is TGTGCCAGCAGTGAAATAGGGACAGGGGATCAGCCCCAGCATTTT. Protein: CASSEIGTGDQPQHF.

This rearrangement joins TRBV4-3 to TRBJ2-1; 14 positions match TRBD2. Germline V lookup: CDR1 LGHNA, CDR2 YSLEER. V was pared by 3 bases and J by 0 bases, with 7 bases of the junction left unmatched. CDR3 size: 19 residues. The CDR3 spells CASSQETSGGASSYNEQFF. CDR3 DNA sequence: TGCGCCAGCAGCCAGGAGACTAGCGGGGGGGCGAGCTCCTACAATGAGCAGTTCTTC.